The entry below gives a single TCR beta chain sequence along with its context. What it binds is unknown. The CDR3 has 15 residues. Looked up from germline, CDR1 is SNHLY and CDR2 is FYNNEI. V was shortened by 7 bases and J by 4 bases, with 19 bases between the two germline ends. Sequencing was performed with immunoSEQ multiplex PCR; in TCRdb, only in-frame clones are kept and a portion is missing. Here the sample spans more than 9,000 clones, around 81% being singletons. This sample is part of a study of T cell repertoires in ileal Crohn's disease. Whole-study results and caveats: Compared with non-smokers, active smokers at surgery showed more clonal expansions. All patients with clonality above 26.8% had endoscopic recurrence. Sorted CD8 T cells held more high-frequency clones than CD4.

Sequenced: ileal tissue. This TCR was recovered from an adult with Crohn's disease. The chain recombines TRBV2 with TRBJ1-1; tentative D call: TRBD1 (6 bases). In DNA, the CDR3 is TGTGCCAGCATCCTGAGGGGGTTTAGGGGCACTGAAGCTTTCTTT. Its protein is CASILRGFRGTEAFF.